This is a list of T cell receptor beta chains from one sample in a study of tumor-infiltrating lymphocytes in primary liver carcinoma. MiXCR, applied by TCRdb to the multiplex PCR reads, yields one record per CDR3 protein. The table has over 95,000 distinct CDR3 sequences, around three quarters seen once; the top ten hold around 9.5%. The specimen sequenced was liver tumor tissue from sampling region 5. The receptors here all came from a woman aged 60-75 years with primary liver carcinoma and hepatitis B virus infection. Both conserved end residues are part of each CDR3. D genes are given only for firm matches. Part of the rows lack a size; the others show once, few, many or a class for expanded clones.

clone size | J gene | D gene | V gene | CDR3 protein | CDR3 DNA
- | TRBJ1-1 | - | TRBV11-2 | CASSSKQGEPFF | TGTGCCAGCAGCTCTAAACAGGGTGAGCCTTTCTTT
- | TRBJ1-1 | - | TRBV9 | CASLQRGERCTEAFF | TGTGCCAGCCTACAGCGGGGGGAGAGGTGTACTGAAGCTTTCTTT
few | TRBJ2-2 | - | TRBV5-1 | CASSLAAGNTGELFF | TGCGCCAGCAGCTTGGCCGCGGGGAACACCGGGGAGCTGTTTTTT
many | TRBJ1-2 | - | TRBV28 | CAYRSAPWDGYTF | TGTGCCTATAGGTCGGCCCCGTGGGATGGCTACACCTTC
many | TRBJ2-2 | - | TRBV24-1 | CATSDSPGQKTGELFF | TGTGCCACCAGTGATTCCCCAGGACAAAAGACCGGGGAGCTGTTTTTT
- | TRBJ2-1 | TRBD2 | TRBV11-3 | CASSLGTSGKFEQFF | TGTGCCAGCAGCTTAGGTACTAGCGGGAAGTTTGAACAGTTCTTC
- | TRBJ1-2 | TRBD1 | TRBV6-5 | CASIVRQGRYSYTF | TGTGCCAGCATCGTAAGACAGGGGCGGTATAGCTACACCTTC
large | TRBJ2-2 | - | TRBV12-3/TRBV12-4 | CASSLEMGGELFF | TGTGCCAGCAGTTTAGAGATGGGCGGGGAGCTGTTTTTT
few | TRBJ2-1 | - | TRBV11-2 | CASSLAHGRGHRGEQFF | TGTGCCAGCAGCTTAGCCCACGGACGGGGGCACAGGGGTGAGCAGTTCTTC
- | TRBJ1-4 | - | TRBV7-9 | CASSPFQGNKLFF | TGTGCCAGCAGCCCCTTCCAGGGAAATAAACTGTTTTTT
- | TRBJ2-3 | - | TRBV11-2 | CVRSTGLPTDTQYF | TGTGTCAGGAGCACCGGACTACCCACAGATACGCAGTATTTT
few | TRBJ1-2 | - | TRBV5-1 | CASSFGGGYGYTF | TGCGCCAGCAGCTTTGGGGGAGGCTATGGCTACACCTTC
many | TRBJ2-5 | - | TRBV28 | CASRQQGWETQYF | TGTGCCAGCAGGCAACAGGGATGGGAGACCCAGTACTTC
- | TRBJ2-1 | - | TRBV25-1 | CASSEPGPGSEQFF | TGCGCCAGCAGTGAGCCGGGACCTGGCAGTGAGCAGTTCTTC
- | TRBJ2-3 | TRBD2 | TRBV11-1 | CTSRLRQHAGESHF | TGTACCAGCCGCTTAAGGCAACATGCGGGAGAGTCCCACTTT
- | TRBJ1-2 | - | TRBV29-1 | CSAVQDYGYTF | TGTAGCGCTGTGCAGGACTATGGCTACACCTTC
- | TRBJ2-3 | - | TRBV11-2 | CASSRQELDTQYF | TGTGCTAGCAGCCGACAGGAACTAGATACGCAGTATTTT
many | TRBJ2-1 | - | TRBV4-1 | CASSQSEVGSYNEQFF | TGCGCCAGCAGCCAATCGGAAGTGGGCTCCTACAATGAGCAGTTCTTC
- | TRBJ1-4 | - | TRBV7-9 | CASSPLQRNKLFF | TGTGCCAGCAGCCCCCTCCAGAGAAATAAACTGTTTTTT
few | TRBJ2-1 | - | TRBV7-8 | CAISPLYEQFF | TGTGCCATCAGCCCCCTTTATGAGCAGTTCTTC
- | TRBJ2-5 | TRBD2 | TRBV11-2 | CTSSLADQEAQYF | TGTACCAGCAGCCTAGCGGACCAAGAGGCCCAGTACTTC
- | TRBJ1-2 | - | TRBV28 | CARSSEGGVQGYTF | TGTGCCAGAAGTTCCGAAGGGGGGGTGCAGGGCTACACCTTC
few | TRBJ2-7 | - | TRBV11-3 | CARSLGRGRVKMDEQYF | TGTGCCAGGAGCTTAGGTCGGGGAAGGGTAAAAATGGACGAGCAGTACTTC
- | TRBJ2-7 | - | TRBV29-1 | CSARRDREDYKQYF | TGCAGCGCCAGAAGGGATAGGGAGGACTACAAGCAGTACTTC
- | TRBJ2-1 | TRBD2 | TRBV11-2 | CTSSTTSGRSNEQFF | TGTACCAGCAGCACGACTAGCGGGAGAAGTAATGAGCAGTTTTTC
medium-sized | TRBJ1-5 | TRBD1 | TRBV6-5 | CASRKTGRNQPQHF | TGTGCCAGCAGAAAGACAGGGAGGAATCAGCCCCAGCATTTT
few | TRBJ2-3 | TRBD2 | TRBV11-2 | CASSLGLAGPVIDTQYF | TGTGCCAGCAGCTTGGGACTAGCGGGGCCGGTCATAGATACGCAGTATTTT
many | TRBJ2-7 | - | TRBV6-5 | CASSYSGGSHEQYF | TGTGCCAGCAGTTACTCCGGAGGGAGCCACGAGCAGTACTTC
- | TRBJ1-5 | - | TRBV25-1 | CASGEFQPQHF | TGTGCCAGCGGCGAATTTCAGCCCCAGCATTTT
- | TRBJ2-3 | TRBD2 | TRBV29-1 | CSVHGSAAGGGSTQYF | TGCAGCGTCCACGGATCCGCGGCGGGGGGTGGCAGTACGCAGTATTTT
- | TRBJ1-1 | - | TRBV7-9 | CANSLLQGYTEAFF | TGTGCCAACAGCTTATTACAGGGATACACTGAAGCTTTCTTT
- | TRBJ2-5 | TRBD2 | TRBV20-1 | CSARDGTSPGETQYF | TGCAGTGCTAGAGATGGGACTAGCCCCGGGGAGACCCAGTACTTC
medium-sized | TRBJ1-4 | - | TRBV11-2 | CASSLQRTGQTNEKLFF | TGTGCCAGCAGCTTACAACGAACAGGGCAAACTAATGAAAAACTGTTTTTT
- | TRBJ1-2 | - | TRBV28 | CASSEPPYGYTF | TGTGCCAGCAGTGAACCCCCCTATGGCTACACCTTC
many | TRBJ1-4 | - | TRBV4-1 | CASSPDRIKNEKLFF | TGCGCCAGCAGCCCCGACAGGATAAAGAATGAAAAACTGTTTTTT
- | TRBJ2-6 | - | TRBV18 | CASSPGSFSGANVLTF | TGTGCCAGCTCACCCGGAAGCTTTTCTGGGGCCAACGTCCTGACTTTC
- | TRBJ1-5 | TRBD1 | TRBV10-3 | CAISDRQGVSILPQHF | TGTGCCATCAGTGACAGACAGGGGGTTAGCATTCTGCCCCAGCATTTT
many | TRBJ1-1 | - | TRBV28 | CASSRGVITEAFF | TGTGCCAGCAGTCGGGGGGTTATCACTGAAGCTTTCTTT
many | TRBJ1-3 | - | TRBV6-5 | CASSRGNTIYF | TGTGCCAGCAGCCGGGGAAACACCATATATTTT
- | TRBJ1-1 | - | TRBV12-3/TRBV12-4 | CASCLSENTEAFF | TGTGCCAGCTGTTTGTCAGAGAACACCGAAGCTTTCTTT
- | TRBJ1-5 | - | TRBV4-1 | CASSRQDNQPRYF | TGCGCCAGCAGCCGTCAAGATAATCAGCCCCGGTATTTT
- | TRBJ2-3 | - | TRBV11-3 | CVSNLRGSTDTQYF | TGTGTCAGCAATTTGCGGGGAAGCACAGATACGCAGTATTTT
many | TRBJ2-1 | TRBD2 | TRBV28 | CASSLLGGRVNEQFF | TGTGCCAGCAGTTTATTAGGAGGGAGGGTCAATGAGCAGTTCTTC
- | TRBJ1-2 | TRBD1 | TRBV11-2 | CTSSLNRGLYGYTF | TGTACCAGCAGCTTAAACAGGGGACTCTATGGCTACACTTTC
once | TRBJ1-1 | - | TRBV6-5 | CASSYSTGRGETFF | TGTGCCAGTAGTTACTCGACCGGGAGGGGGGAAACTTTCTTT
- | TRBJ2-3 | TRBD1 | TRBV29-1 | CSVADRVRVHF | TGTAGCGTGGCGGACAGGGTGAGAGTGCATTTT
- | TRBJ1-2 | - | TRBV30 | CAWSLDGVRRDYTF | TGTGCCTGGAGTCTTGATGGGGTACGGAGAGACTACACCTTC
many | TRBJ2-5 | - | TRBV5-6 | CASSFSGSLLSQYF | TGTGCCAGCAGCTTTTCCGGGAGTTTGTTGTCCCAGTACTTC
- | TRBJ2-3 | - | TRBV11-2 | CAGSWGRQGVADTQYF | TGTGCCGGCAGCTGGGGGAGGCAGGGGGTGGCAGATACGCAGTATTTT
- | TRBJ1-6 | - | TRBV11-2 | CASSTHQGAGISALRF | TGTGCCAGCAGCACCCATCAGGGCGCAGGGATTTCAGCCCTCCGCTTT
- | TRBJ2-5 | - | TRBV20-1 | CSARRRGTETQYF | TGCAGTGCTAGAAGGAGGGGGACGGAGACCCAGTACTTC
- | TRBJ2-7 | TRBD2 | TRBV6-2/TRBV6-3 | CASSTPWRGIYQQYF | TGTGCCAGCAGTACCCCGTGGCGGGGGATCTACCAGCAGTACTTC
- | TRBJ2-1 | - | TRBV28 | CASSSSRTVNNEQFF | TGTGCCAGCAGTTCGTCCCGGACAGTAAACAATGAGCAGTTCTTC
- | TRBJ2-1 | TRBD2 | TRBV11-2 | CASSLDLVAGGPNEQFF | TGTGCCAGTAGCTTAGATCTGGTAGCGGGAGGACCGAATGAGCAGTTCTTC
- | TRBJ2-7 | TRBD2 | TRBV28 | CASSLWGGSKSYKQYF | TGTGCCAGCAGCCTCTGGGGGGGGTCAAAATCCTATAAGCAGTACTTC